Listed here is a single TCR beta chain. Its target is not known. Each donor's status was that of a healthy bone marrow donor. These data come from a study of cytomegalovirus exposure and HLA in healthy donors. Findings of the study overall: When presence/absence was analysed, sequencing depth was taken to be roughly uniform across donors. Across donors, most TCRs were seen rarely, yet some public ones were widespread. Later analysis associated a missense DCLRE1C variant with TCR beta V- and J-gene trimming.

The PCR ran on 60 Vbeta and 13 Jbeta primers. Clones were sequenced by immunoSEQ multiplex PCR, and TCRdb holds only the in-frame ones, with some missing. This table holds about 110,000 clones, about 80% found once. This sequence was found in a woman under 30 in good health and CMV-seropositive. Sequenced material: PBMCs.

For the CDR3, the DNA is TGTGCCTCATATACGGGGGGGTTCTACGAGCAGTACTTC. Translation: CASYTGGFYEQYF. The chain employs TRBV30 and TRBJ2-7; 8 bases fit TRBD2. V was clipped by 7 bases and J by 3 bases; unmatched bases: 8. The length of the CDR3 is 13 residues. The germline gives CDR1 GTSNPN, CDR2 SVGIG (reference sequence).